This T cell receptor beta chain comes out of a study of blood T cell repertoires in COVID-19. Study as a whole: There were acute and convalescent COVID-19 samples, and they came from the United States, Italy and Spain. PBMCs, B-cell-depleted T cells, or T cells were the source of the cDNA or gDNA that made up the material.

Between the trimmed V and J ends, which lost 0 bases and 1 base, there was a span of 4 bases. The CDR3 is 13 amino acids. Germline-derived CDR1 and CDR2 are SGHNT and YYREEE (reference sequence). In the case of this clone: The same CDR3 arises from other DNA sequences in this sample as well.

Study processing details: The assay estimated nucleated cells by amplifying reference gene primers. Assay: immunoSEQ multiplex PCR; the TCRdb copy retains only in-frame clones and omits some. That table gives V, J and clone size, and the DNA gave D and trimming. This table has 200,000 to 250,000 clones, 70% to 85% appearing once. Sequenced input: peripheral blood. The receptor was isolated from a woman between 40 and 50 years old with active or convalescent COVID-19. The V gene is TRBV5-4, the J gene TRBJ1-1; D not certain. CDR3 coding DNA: TGTGCCAGCAGCTTGGCCGGGAACACTGAAGCTTTCTTT. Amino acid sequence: CASSLAGNTEAFF. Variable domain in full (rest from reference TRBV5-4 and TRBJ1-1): ETGVTQSPTHLIKTRGQQVTLRCSSQSGHNTVSWYQQALGQGPQFIFQYYREEENGRGNFPPRFSGLQFPNYSSELNVNALELDDSALYLCASSLAGNTEAFFGQGTRLTVV.